This TCR beta chain was retrieved from a study of blood T cell repertoires in COVID-19. All enrollees were about 18 to 89 years old and from 20 to 30 US areas. Participants had their cohort set by participant-reported clinical history. This table comes from immunoSEQ multiplex PCR, and its TCRdb copy is limited to in-frame clones, with some not included. The data contain roughly 280,000 clones, roughly nine tenths of them singletons. CDR1 and CDR2 (germline): MDHEN, SYDVKM. The CDR3 is made up of 13 amino acids. V was cut by 6 bases and J by 2 bases, with 10 bases left in between. This clonotype originated in a woman aged 60-75 years who had recovered from COVID-19. V usage is TRBV28 and J usage is TRBJ1-2; D remains ambiguous. Sequenced: PBMCs or T cells enriched from blood (not recorded which). The CDR3 here is CASSIGINYGYTF. For the CDR3, the DNA is TGTGCCAGCAGCATCGGGATCAACTATGGCTACACCTTC.